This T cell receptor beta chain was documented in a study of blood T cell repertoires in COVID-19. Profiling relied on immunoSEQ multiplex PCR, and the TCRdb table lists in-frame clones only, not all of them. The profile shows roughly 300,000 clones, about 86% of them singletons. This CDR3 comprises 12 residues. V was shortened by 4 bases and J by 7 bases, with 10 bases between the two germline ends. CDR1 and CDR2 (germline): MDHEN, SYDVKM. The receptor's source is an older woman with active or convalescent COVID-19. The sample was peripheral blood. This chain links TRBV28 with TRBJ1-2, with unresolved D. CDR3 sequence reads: CASSWPSGGYTF. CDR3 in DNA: TGTGCCAGCAGTTGGCCCTCTGGTGGCTACACCTTC.